This T cell receptor beta chain stems from a study of early T cells in non-severe SARS-CoV-2 infection. TCRdb recomputed calls from the 5' RACE reads with MiXCR, one row per CDR3 protein. The data show 70,000 to 90,000 distinct CDR3 sequences, more than 12% seen once. This clonotype was counted at least ten times. Trimming took off 3 bases at V and 2 bases at J, with 11 bases between the two ends. Germline loops: CDR1 DFQATT, CDR2 SNEGSKA (reference sequence). CDR3 length equals 13 residues. V is TRBV20-1 and J is TRBJ2-7; D could derive from TRBD1 or TRBD2 (6 bases each). The sequence was obtained from an adult who was a healthcare worker with PCR-confirmed SARS-CoV-2 infection or an uninfected control (not recorded which). Source material: whole blood. The CDR3 reads CSARGAGTYEQYF. CDR3 nucleotide sequence: TGCAGTGCTAGGGGGGCGGGGACCTACGAGCAGTACTTC.